The rows below give T cell receptor beta chains drawn from one sample of a study of graft-versus-host responses after intestinal transplantation. TCRdb's copy holds only in-frame clones and misses some; the assay was immunoSEQ multiplex PCR. Seen here are roughly 10,000 clones, around 93% observed once, and the top ten hold over 3%. The sample consisted of PBMCs, taken 40 to 45 days after intestinal transplantation. The receptors come from a human patient who received an intestinal transplant, so some T cells may come from the graft donor. Both conserved end residues are part of each CDR3. Fields, in order: V gene, clone size, D gene, J gene, CDR3 DNA, CDR3 protein. A D gene is named only where the DNA matches it firmly. The size of a clone is reported for some rows only, either as once, few or many, or as a class for expanded clones.

v_call: TRBV6-5; clone_size: NA; d_call: NA; j_call: TRBJ2-1; cdr3_nt: TGTGCCAGCAGCCACGGGGACAATGAGCAGTTCTTC; cdr3_aa: CASSHGDNEQFF
v_call: TRBV12-5; clone_size: once; d_call: NA; j_call: TRBJ2-7; cdr3_nt: TGTGCTAGTGGTTCAGGGGCCGCCTACGAGCAGTACTTC; cdr3_aa: CASGSGAAYEQYF
v_call: TRBV9; clone_size: NA; d_call: TRBD2; j_call: TRBJ2-7; cdr3_nt: TGTGCCAGCAGCGTCAGCGGGGTCTCCTACGAGCAGTACTTC; cdr3_aa: CASSVSGVSYEQYF
v_call: TRBV6-5; clone_size: NA; d_call: NA; j_call: TRBJ1-2; cdr3_nt: TGTGCCAGCAGTTCCCCCCGGGTAAACTATGGCTACACCTTC; cdr3_aa: CASSSPRVNYGYTF
v_call: TRBV6-5; clone_size: NA; d_call: NA; j_call: TRBJ1-2; cdr3_nt: TGTGCCAGCAGTTACTCGATCGCAGGTCGCTATGGCTACACCTTC; cdr3_aa: CASSYSIAGRYGYTF
v_call: TRBV4-2; clone_size: NA; d_call: NA; j_call: TRBJ2-1; cdr3_nt: TGTGCCAGCAGCCCTAGACAGATTAACTACAATGAGCAGTTCTTC; cdr3_aa: CASSPRQINYNEQFF
v_call: TRBV4-1; clone_size: NA; d_call: NA; j_call: TRBJ2-1; cdr3_nt: TGCGCCAGCAGCCAAGAAGGGAGGACCTCCTACAATGAGCAGTTCTTC; cdr3_aa: CASSQEGRTSYNEQFF
v_call: TRBV7-2; clone_size: NA; d_call: TRBD1; j_call: TRBJ1-2; cdr3_nt: TGTGCCAGCAGCCCCAGGGGGCTTGGCTACACCTTC; cdr3_aa: CASSPRGLGYTF
v_call: TRBV5-1; clone_size: NA; d_call: NA; j_call: TRBJ2-5; cdr3_nt: TGCGCCAGCAGCTGGGGAGAGACCCAGTACTTC; cdr3_aa: CASSWGETQYF
v_call: TRBV7-3; clone_size: NA; d_call: NA; j_call: TRBJ2-3; cdr3_nt: TGTGCCAGCAGCCCACCCGGGGCAGATACGCAGTATTTT; cdr3_aa: CASSPPGADTQYF
v_call: TRBV15; clone_size: NA; d_call: NA; j_call: TRBJ1-1; cdr3_nt: TGTGCCACCAGCAGAGGGGGCTTCGGGAACACTGAAGCTTTCTTT; cdr3_aa: CATSRGGFGNTEAFF
v_call: TRBV28; clone_size: NA; d_call: NA; j_call: TRBJ1-4; cdr3_nt: TGTGCCAGCAGTTTTCCCGGGACCGGGGAGGAAAAACTGTTTTTT; cdr3_aa: CASSFPGTGEEKLFF
v_call: TRBV9; clone_size: NA; d_call: NA; j_call: TRBJ1-1; cdr3_nt: TGTGCCAGCAGCGTAGGGTCGTCCCCACCTCCGGCTTTCTTT; cdr3_aa: CASSVGSSPPPAFF
v_call: TRBV19; clone_size: NA; d_call: NA; j_call: TRBJ1-3; cdr3_nt: TGTGCCAGTAGTCTGGCCTCTGGAAACACCATATATTTT; cdr3_aa: CASSLASGNTIYF
v_call: TRBV4-1; clone_size: NA; d_call: TRBD1; j_call: TRBJ1-1; cdr3_nt: TGCGCCAGCAGCCAAGATGGGACAGGGGGGGCTTTCTTT; cdr3_aa: CASSQDGTGGAFF
v_call: TRBV10-3; clone_size: NA; d_call: NA; j_call: TRBJ2-5; cdr3_nt: TGTGCCATCAGTGATGTCAACCCGGAGACCCAGTACTTC; cdr3_aa: CAISDVNPETQYF
v_call: TRBV5-6; clone_size: NA; d_call: TRBD1; j_call: TRBJ2-7; cdr3_nt: TGTGCCAGCAGCCTCACGGGGACAGGGCCCCACGAGCAGTACTTC; cdr3_aa: CASSLTGTGPHEQYF
v_call: TRBV27; clone_size: NA; d_call: TRBD1; j_call: TRBJ1-5; cdr3_nt: TGTGCCAGCAGTATCCTTACAGGGGTAGGGAATCAGCCCCAGCATTTT; cdr3_aa: CASSILTGVGNQPQHF
v_call: TRBV25-1; clone_size: NA; d_call: NA; j_call: TRBJ1-2; cdr3_nt: TGTGCCAGCAGTGGTGGGGGGGATGGCTACACCTTC; cdr3_aa: CASSGGGDGYTF
v_call: TRBV7-9; clone_size: NA; d_call: TRBD1; j_call: TRBJ1-1; cdr3_nt: TGTGCCAGCAGCGGCAGGGGGCCAGTTGAAGCTTTCTTT; cdr3_aa: CASSGRGPVEAFF
v_call: TRBV2; clone_size: NA; d_call: NA; j_call: TRBJ1-5; cdr3_nt: TGTGCCACCTCGGACAGACTCAATCAGCCCCAGCATTTT; cdr3_aa: CATSDRLNQPQHF
v_call: TRBV5-4; clone_size: NA; d_call: TRBD2; j_call: TRBJ2-2; cdr3_nt: TGTGCCAGCAGCGTACCGGGACTAGCGGGGGGGCCCCCCGGGGAGCTGTTTTTT; cdr3_aa: CASSVPGLAGGPPGELFF